This TCR beta chain was recovered during a study of cytomegalovirus exposure and HLA in healthy donors. Study observations and caveats: Cytomegalovirus status was reportedly diagnosed by the classifier with high specificity and sensitivity.

The assay was immunoSEQ multiplex PCR, and TCRdb's table has in-frame clones only and misses some. The data hold some 99,000 clones, with 85% to 90% observed a single time. The CDR3 runs 13 residues. CDR1 is SGHVS and CDR2 is FQNEAQ in the germline V gene. Trimming cost V 7 bases and J 5 bases; bases outside gene matches: 7. Regarding this clone: What it binds is not known.

This TCR was recovered from a woman aged 18-35 years in good health and CMV-seronegative. The chain carries TRBV7-8 and TRBJ1-1; 7 bases agree with TRBD1. The sequencing input was PBMCs. The CDR3 bases are TGTGCCAGCAACCCAAACAGGGGAACTGAAGCTTTCTTT. This codes for CASNPNRGTEAFF.